This T cell receptor beta chain was identified in a study of blood T cell repertoires in COVID-19. The repertoire was sequenced with immunoSEQ multiplex PCR; TCRdb's copy has only in-frame clones and lacks some. The sample includes 200,000 or so clones, roughly 88% seen only once; the top ten take under 2.5%. Worth noting for this clone: One end of the junction is discordant with germline, which a read error may explain.

The CDR3 spans 17 residues. Germline loops: CDR1 SGHVS, CDR2 FQNEAQ. The sequence was collected from a man aged 35-49 years who had recovered from COVID-19. Source material: peripheral blood. V usage is TRBV7-8 and J usage is TRBJ1-1; 10 positions agree with TRBD1. The CDR3 spells CASSLGRQGARNTEAFF. The CDR3 DNA follows: TGTGCCAGCAGTTTAGGTAGACAGGGGGCGCGGAACACTGAAGCTTTCTTT.